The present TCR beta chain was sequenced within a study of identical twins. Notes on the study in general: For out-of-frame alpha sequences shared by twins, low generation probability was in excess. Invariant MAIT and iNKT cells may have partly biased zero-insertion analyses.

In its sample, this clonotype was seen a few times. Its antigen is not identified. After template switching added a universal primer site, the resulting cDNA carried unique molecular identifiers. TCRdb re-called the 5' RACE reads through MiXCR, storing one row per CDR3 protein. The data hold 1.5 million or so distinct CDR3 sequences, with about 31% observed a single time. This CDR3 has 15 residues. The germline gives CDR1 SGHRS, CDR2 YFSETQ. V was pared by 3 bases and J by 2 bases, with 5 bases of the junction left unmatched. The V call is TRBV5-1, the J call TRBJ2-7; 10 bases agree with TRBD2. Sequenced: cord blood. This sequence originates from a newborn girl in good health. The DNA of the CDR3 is TGCGCCAGCAGCTCGGTGGGGACTAGCGCCTACGAGCAGTACTTC. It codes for CASSSVGTSAYEQYF.